Listed below are T cell receptor beta chains from one sample, sequenced in a study of molecular identifiers for immune sequencing clone quantification. TCRdb recomputed calls from the PCR reads with MiXCR, one row per CDR3 protein. The table lists about 630,000 distinct CDR3 sequences, roughly 25% of them singletons. Sequencing was done on a sample of naive CD8+ T cells from blood, with Jurkat cell RNA spiked in. Source of these receptors: a human donor in good health. Some libraries in this study had Jurkat cell RNA spiked in. Each CDR3 is given with its conserved first and last residue. A D gene is named only where the DNA matches it firmly. Some rows have no size entry. The others give once, few or many, or a class for an expanded clone.

j_call	v_call	clone_size	d_call	cdr3_aa	cdr3_nt
TRBJ2-1	TRBV28	NA	NA	CASSSRGVYNEQFF	TGTGCCAGCAGTTCCCGCGGGGTCTACAATGAGCAGTTCTTC
TRBJ2-3	TRBV11-2	many	NA	CASSLWTLDSTDTQYF	TGTGCCAGCAGCTTATGGACACTCGACAGCACAGATACGCAGTATTTT
TRBJ2-3	TRBV27	NA	NA	CASSFYGTQYF	TGTGCCAGCAGTTTTTACGGTACGCAGTATTTT
TRBJ2-7	TRBV20-1	many	TRBD2	CSALRLAGGKLAYEQYF	TGCAGTGCTCTTCGACTAGCGGGGGGTAAGCTCGCATACGAGCAGTACTTC
TRBJ1-2	TRBV4-3	NA	NA	CASSQDRAGGRGYTF	TGCGCCAGCAGCCAAGATCGAGCCGGGGGGCGAGGCTACACCTTC
TRBJ1-3	TRBV4-1	NA	NA	CASGQEPVSGNTIYF	TGCGCCAGCGGCCAAGAGCCCGTCTCTGGAAACACCATATATTTT
TRBJ2-5	TRBV7-9	few	NA	CASSLPHTALEETQYF	TGTGCCAGCAGCTTACCACATACTGCCCTCGAAGAGACCCAGTACTTC
TRBJ2-7	TRBV28	NA	NA	CASRLQNSYEQYF	TGTGCCAGCAGGCTACAGAACTCCTACGAGCAGTACTTC
TRBJ2-1	TRBV14	few	TRBD2	CASSQAMGTSLFYNEQFF	TGTGCCAGCAGCCAAGCCATGGGGACTAGTCTGTTCTACAATGAGCAGTTCTTC
TRBJ2-7	TRBV14	many	TRBD2	CASSQAGGPHEQYF	TGTGCCAGCAGCCAAGCGGGAGGGCCCCACGAGCAGTACTTC
TRBJ2-7	TRBV15	NA	NA	CATSSRSGTSYEQYF	TGTGCCACCAGCAGTCGGAGCGGGACATCCTACGAGCAGTACTTC
TRBJ1-2	TRBV5-6	NA	NA	CASSAPPRDGYTF	TGTGCCAGCAGCGCCCCACCCAGAGATGGCTACACCTTC
TRBJ1-1	TRBV29-1	many	NA	CSVEVRGQATEAFF	TGCAGCGTTGAAGTGCGGGGCCAGGCCACTGAAGCTTTCTTT
TRBJ2-3	TRBV4-1	few	TRBD2	CASSPTSDTDTQYF	TGCGCCAGCAGCCCGACTAGCGACACAGATACGCAGTATTTT
TRBJ2-1	TRBV24-1	few	TRBD2	CATSDLPQREDNEQFF	TGTGCCACCAGTGATTTGCCCCAGCGGGAGGACAATGAGCAGTTCTTC
TRBJ2-7	TRBV7-2	many	TRBD1	CASSSRQGLSYEQYF	TGTGCCAGCAGCTCCCGACAGGGGTTATCCTACGAGCAGTACTTC
TRBJ2-7	TRBV5-1	NA	TRBD1	CASASGTGSSYEQYF	TGCGCCAGCGCGTCCGGGACAGGGTCATCCTACGAGCAGTACTTC
TRBJ2-7	TRBV27	NA	TRBD1	CASTSGTVSYEQYF	TGTGCCAGCACCTCCGGGACAGTCTCCTACGAGCAGTACTTC
TRBJ2-3	TRBV6-5	many	NA	CASSYSTVQGTDTQYF	TGTGCCAGCAGTTACTCGACGGTCCAGGGCACAGATACGCAGTATTTT
TRBJ2-1	TRBV20-1	NA	TRBD1	CSAADRGSNEQFF	TGCAGTGCTGCGGACAGGGGGAGCAATGAGCAGTTCTTC
TRBJ1-1	TRBV6-2/TRBV6-3	NA	TRBD1	CASLPGQGSEAFF	TGTGCCTCCTTGCCGGGACAGGGCTCTGAAGCTTTCTTT
TRBJ2-7	TRBV20-1	NA	NA	CSAPPLATSYEQYF	TGCAGTGCTCCCCCTCTAGCAACCTCCTACGAGCAGTACTTC
TRBJ1-6	TRBV28	few	TRBD1	CASSHQGAYSPLHF	TGTGCCAGCAGCCACCAGGGGGCTTATTCACCCCTCCACTTT
TRBJ1-4	TRBV27	NA	NA	CASSLWAATNEKLFF	TGTGCCAGCAGTTTATGGGCAGCAACTAATGAAAAACTGTTTTTT
TRBJ2-7	TRBV30	many	NA	CAWSRFPGSYEQYF	TGTGCCTGGAGTAGGTTCCCGGGCTCCTACGAGCAGTACTTC
TRBJ2-7	TRBV6-5	NA	NA	CASGPEGLSDAYEQYF	TGTGCCAGCGGTCCGGAAGGACTATCTGATGCCTACGAGCAGTACTTC
TRBJ2-7	TRBV4-3	many	NA	CASSQGDNYEQYF	TGCGCCAGCAGCCAAGGCGACAACTACGAGCAGTACTTC
TRBJ1-1	TRBV28	many	NA	CASRNYRNTEAFF	TGTGCCAGCAGAAACTACAGGAACACTGAAGCTTTCTTT
TRBJ1-1	TRBV7-9	few	TRBD1	CASSSWTGSDTEAFF	TGTGCCAGCAGCTCCTGGACAGGGTCGGACACTGAAGCTTTCTTT
TRBJ2-5	TRBV11-2	NA	TRBD2	CASSYPGLAEFQETQYF	TGTGCCAGCAGCTACCCGGGACTAGCGGAGTTCCAAGAGACCCAGTACTTC
TRBJ1-1	TRBV4-1	many	NA	CASSQLGEGTEAFF	TGCGCCAGCAGCCAACTAGGGGAAGGAACTGAAGCTTTCTTT
TRBJ2-1	TRBV27	many	TRBD2	CASSLAGVPGEQFF	TGTGCCAGCAGTTTAGCGGGAGTCCCCGGTGAGCAGTTCTTC
TRBJ1-5	TRBV27	many	NA	CASSPQGTGQPQHF	TGTGCCAGCAGTCCTCAGGGGACGGGTCAGCCCCAGCATTTT
TRBJ2-2	TRBV5-1	NA	NA	CASSLERTGELFF	TGCGCCAGCAGCTTGGAGCGCACCGGGGAGCTGTTTTTT
TRBJ2-7	TRBV20-1	many	NA	CSASGLSSYEQYF	TGCAGTGCTTCAGGGCTAAGCTCCTACGAGCAGTACTTC
TRBJ2-3	TRBV6-2/TRBV6-3	NA	TRBD2	CASSSLRTSGGTDAQYF	TGTGCCAGCAGTTCTCTTCGGACTAGCGGGGGCACAGATGCGCAGTATTTT
TRBJ2-3	TRBV24-1	few	TRBD1	CATSDYRGERADTQYF	TGTGCCACCAGTGATTACAGGGGCGAACGGGCAGATACGCAGTATTTT
TRBJ2-2	TRBV20-1	few	NA	CSAPPPQGFSGELFF	TGCAGTGCTCCACCGCCCCAGGGCTTCTCCGGGGAGCTGTTTTTT
TRBJ1-2	TRBV20-1	few	TRBD1	CSARGQVSNYGYTF	TGCAGTGCCAGGGGACAGGTTTCTAACTATGGCTACACCTTC
TRBJ2-4	TRBV9	many	NA	CASSEGTLDIQYF	TGTGCCAGCAGCGAAGGGACATTGGACATTCAGTACTTC
TRBJ2-3	TRBV7-2	many	NA	CASSFLESSTDTQYF	TGTGCCAGCAGCTTCCTAGAATCTAGCACAGATACGCAGTATTTT
TRBJ2-3	TRBV6-5	few	TRBD2	CASSYFSGGLTDTQYF	TGTGCCAGCAGTTATTTTAGCGGGGGTCTTACAGATACGCAGTATTTT
TRBJ2-7	TRBV6-6	many	TRBD2	CASSLGREGYEQYF	TGTGCCAGCAGTTTAGGGCGGGAGGGTTACGAGCAGTACTTC
TRBJ2-2	TRBV19	NA	TRBD1	CASSMTGWTGELSF	TGTGCCAGTAGTATGACAGGGTGGACCGGGGAGCTGTCTTTT
TRBJ2-1	TRBV11-2	NA	NA	CASSLTPPDSAGMNNEQFF	TGTGCCAGCAGCTTAACCCCCCCGGACAGCGCGGGGATGAACAATGAGCAGTTCTTC
TRBJ2-7	TRBV11-2	NA	TRBD2	CASSHHLAGGPGYEQYF	TGTGCCAGCAGCCACCACCTAGCGGGAGGGCCCGGCTACGAGCAGTACTTC
TRBJ2-7	TRBV28	NA	TRBD2	CASSLRELAPGSYEQYF	TGTGCCAGCAGTTTACGCGAACTAGCGCCAGGATCCTACGAGCAGTACTTC
TRBJ1-6	TRBV20-1	few	TRBD1	CSASAGGLLGPPLHF	TGCAGTGCTTCAGCAGGGGGCTTGTTGGGTCCACCCCTCCACTTT
TRBJ2-7	TRBV5-4	many	NA	CASSAGIIPYEQYF	TGTGCCAGCAGCGCCGGGATCATTCCCTACGAGCAGTACTTC
TRBJ1-1	TRBV5-3	NA	TRBD1	CASRIDRATEAFF	TGTGCCAGCAGAATTGACAGGGCCACTGAAGCTTTCTTT